This is a list of T cell receptor beta chains from one sample in a study of blood T cell repertoires in COVID-19. Sequencing was performed with immunoSEQ multiplex PCR; in TCRdb, only in-frame clones are kept and a portion is missing. Of 70,000 or so clones in the sample, 80% to 90% were seen once. Sequencing was performed on peripheral blood. The receptor source for this set is a woman aged 18-29 years with acute or convalescent COVID-19. Each CDR3 is given with its conserved first and last residue. A D gene is named only where the DNA matches it firmly. Clone size is shown for a subset of rows, as once, few, many or a class of expanded clone.

abundance: once; j_gene: TRBJ1-1; d_gene: TRBD1; v_gene: TRBV11-3; len: 13; CDR3nt: TGTGCCAGCAGCTTAGATGGGACAGGGCGTGCTTTCTTT; CDR3aa: CASSLDGTGRAFF
abundance: -; j_gene: TRBJ2-3; d_gene: TRBD2; v_gene: TRBV4-2; len: 17; CDR3nt: TGTGCCAGCAGCCAAGGTGGGGCGGGAGCTTACTCAGATACGCAGTATTTT; CDR3aa: CASSQGGAGAYSDTQYF
abundance: -; j_gene: TRBJ1-2; d_gene: TRBD1; v_gene: TRBV5-1; len: 12; CDR3nt: TGCGCCAGCAGCGGGGACAGTGAAGGCTACACCTTC; CDR3aa: CASSGDSEGYTF
abundance: -; j_gene: TRBJ2-3; d_gene: TRBD2; v_gene: TRBV28; len: 19; CDR3nt: TGTGCCAGCAGTCCTCCGTTTAGCGGGGGGGCTCTTGTAGTAGATACGCAGTATTTT; CDR3aa: CASSPPFSGGALVVDTQYF
abundance: -; j_gene: TRBJ2-5; d_gene: TRBD2; v_gene: TRBV3-1/TRBV3-2; len: 16; CDR3nt: TGTGCCAGCAGCCTCGGGACTAGCGGGGAACAAGAGACCCAGTACTTC; CDR3aa: CASSLGTSGEQETQYF
abundance: once; j_gene: TRBJ1-1; d_gene: -; v_gene: TRBV2; len: 17; CDR3nt: TGTGCCAGCAGTGAAATAGGCGTTGTGGGTGGAGACACTGAAGCTTTCTTT; CDR3aa: CASSEIGVVGGDTEAFF
abundance: -; j_gene: TRBJ1-3; d_gene: -; v_gene: TRBV6-2/TRBV6-3; len: 16; CDR3nt: TGTGCCAGCAGTTATGGCGGGGGGCTCTTCGGAAACACCATATATTTT; CDR3aa: CASSYGGGLFGNTIYF
abundance: -; j_gene: TRBJ2-4; d_gene: TRBD1; v_gene: TRBV19; len: 13; CDR3nt: TGTGCCAGTAGCAGGGGACAGGGCTTTCTTCAGTACTTC; CDR3aa: CASSRGQGFLQYF
abundance: -; j_gene: TRBJ1-2; d_gene: -; v_gene: TRBV6-2/TRBV6-3; len: 12; CDR3nt: TGTGCCAGCAGTTATGGGGGCAGGAGCTACACCTTC; CDR3aa: CASSYGGRSYTF
abundance: -; j_gene: TRBJ2-5; d_gene: TRBD1; v_gene: TRBV5-1; len: 15; CDR3nt: TGCGCCAGCAGCATTCAGACAGGGGGGGCAGAGACCCAGTACTTC; CDR3aa: CASSIQTGGAETQYF
abundance: -; j_gene: TRBJ2-5; d_gene: -; v_gene: TRBV9; len: 15; CDR3nt: TGTGCCAGCAGCCCCCGGACGGGGGTTACTGAGACCCAGTACTTC; CDR3aa: CASSPRTGVTETQYF
abundance: -; j_gene: TRBJ1-5; d_gene: TRBD1; v_gene: TRBV19; len: 15; CDR3nt: TGTGCCAGTAGGGGGACAGGGGGCGGCAATCAGCCCCAGCATTTT; CDR3aa: CASRGTGGGNQPQHF
abundance: once; j_gene: TRBJ2-1; d_gene: TRBD2; v_gene: TRBV7-2; len: 20; CDR3nt: TGTGCCAGCAGCTCAGCTCGGCCAGGGACTAGCGGGAAATCCTACAATGAGCAGTTCTTC; CDR3aa: CASSSARPGTSGKSYNEQFF
abundance: once; j_gene: TRBJ2-5; d_gene: TRBD1; v_gene: TRBV15; len: 13; CDR3nt: TGTGCCACCAGCGCCGACAGGGAAGAGACCCAGTACTTC; CDR3aa: CATSADREETQYF
abundance: -; j_gene: TRBJ2-1; d_gene: TRBD1; v_gene: TRBV5-5; len: 15; CDR3nt: TGTGCCAGCAGCTTGGTACAGGGGGCCTGGGATGAGCAGTTCTTC; CDR3aa: CASSLVQGAWDEQFF
abundance: once; j_gene: TRBJ2-7; d_gene: -; v_gene: TRBV7-8; len: 14; CDR3nt: TGTGCCAGCAGCCTGGGTTGGGGCACCTACGAGCAGTACTTC; CDR3aa: CASSLGWGTYEQYF
abundance: -; j_gene: TRBJ2-6; d_gene: -; v_gene: TRBV4-3; len: 17; CDR3nt: TGCGCCAGCAGCCAAGATGGACTGGGCTCTGGGGCCAACGTCCTGACTTTC; CDR3aa: CASSQDGLGSGANVLTF
abundance: few; j_gene: TRBJ2-1; d_gene: -; v_gene: TRBV7-2; len: 18; CDR3nt: TGTGCCAGCAGCTTAGCGCTTCGGTTTAGCTCGGGTTACAATGAGCAGTTCTTC; CDR3aa: CASSLALRFSSGYNEQFF
abundance: -; j_gene: TRBJ2-4; d_gene: TRBD2; v_gene: TRBV7-2; len: 19; CDR3nt: TGTGCCAGCAGCCCTTCGGGACTAGCGGGAAGACTAGCCAAAAACATTCAGTACTTC; CDR3aa: CASSPSGLAGRLAKNIQYF
abundance: -; j_gene: TRBJ1-1; d_gene: TRBD1; v_gene: TRBV4-2; len: 15; CDR3nt: TGTGCCAGCAGCCAGGAGACAGGGGGAAGTAGTGAAGCTTTCTTT; CDR3aa: CASSQETGGSSEAFF
abundance: -; j_gene: TRBJ2-5; d_gene: -; v_gene: TRBV29-1; len: 13; CDR3nt: TGCAGCGTTGAAGGAGGAACCCAAGAGACCCAGTACTTC; CDR3aa: CSVEGGTQETQYF
abundance: few; j_gene: TRBJ1-1; d_gene: TRBD1; v_gene: TRBV6-5; len: 14; CDR3nt: TGTGCCAGCTCAGGGGGACAGCCGAACACTGAAGCTTTCTTT; CDR3aa: CASSGGQPNTEAFF
abundance: -; j_gene: TRBJ1-5; d_gene: -; v_gene: TRBV24-1; len: 14; CDR3nt: TGTGCCACCAGTGATCCAGGAACCAATCAGCCCCAGCATTTT; CDR3aa: CATSDPGTNQPQHF
abundance: once; j_gene: TRBJ2-5; d_gene: TRBD2; v_gene: TRBV12-3/TRBV12-4; len: 13; CDR3nt: TGTGCCAGCAGCGGGGGGGCCGCGGAGACCCAGTACTTC; CDR3aa: CASSGGAAETQYF
abundance: -; j_gene: TRBJ1-2; d_gene: -; v_gene: TRBV3-1/TRBV3-2; len: 13; CDR3nt: TGTGCCAGCAGCCAAGGGCACAGCTATGGCTACACCTTC; CDR3aa: CASSQGHSYGYTF
abundance: -; j_gene: TRBJ1-1; d_gene: TRBD1; v_gene: TRBV3-1/TRBV3-2; len: 11; CDR3nt: TGTGCCAGTCGGCGAGGGGGCCAAGCTTTCTTT; CDR3aa: CASRRGGQAFF
abundance: -; j_gene: TRBJ1-4; d_gene: TRBD1; v_gene: TRBV5-5; len: 17; CDR3nt: TGTGCCAGCAGCATTCACGATCCGGGACAGGGGTATGAAAAACTGTTTTTT; CDR3aa: CASSIHDPGQGYEKLFF
abundance: -; j_gene: TRBJ2-3; d_gene: TRBD1; v_gene: TRBV19; len: 14; CDR3nt: TGTGCCAGTAGCCGACAGGGGGACACAGATACGCAGTATTTT; CDR3aa: CASSRQGDTDTQYF
abundance: -; j_gene: TRBJ1-6; d_gene: TRBD1; v_gene: TRBV5-4; len: 17; CDR3nt: TGTGCCAGCAGCTCACTGGACAGGGGGCCTAATAATTCACCCCTCCACTTT; CDR3aa: CASSSLDRGPNNSPLHF
abundance: -; j_gene: TRBJ1-1; d_gene: TRBD1; v_gene: TRBV6-2/TRBV6-3; len: 17; CDR3nt: TGTGCCAGCAGTTACGGGCAGGGGGCTACCGAGAGCACTGAAGCTTTCTTT; CDR3aa: CASSYGQGATESTEAFF
abundance: -; j_gene: TRBJ2-5; d_gene: TRBD2; v_gene: TRBV3-1/TRBV3-2; len: 15; CDR3nt: TGTGCCAGTGGGACTAGCGGGGCTCCTCAAGAGACCCAGTACTTC; CDR3aa: CASGTSGAPQETQYF
abundance: -; j_gene: TRBJ2-3; d_gene: TRBD1; v_gene: TRBV10-1; len: 14; CDR3nt: TGCGCCAGCAGTGAGGACAGGGGGGAAGATACGCAGTATTTT; CDR3aa: CASSEDRGEDTQYF
abundance: -; j_gene: TRBJ1-2; d_gene: -; v_gene: TRBV7-2; len: 13; CDR3nt: TGTGCCAGCAGCCAACAGTCTAACTATGGCTACACCTTC; CDR3aa: CASSQQSNYGYTF
abundance: -; j_gene: TRBJ1-5; d_gene: -; v_gene: TRBV3-1/TRBV3-2; len: 15; CDR3nt: TGTGCCAGCAGCCACCCCAGTTATAGCAATCAGCCCCAGCATTTT; CDR3aa: CASSHPSYSNQPQHF
abundance: -; j_gene: TRBJ2-3; d_gene: TRBD1; v_gene: TRBV2; len: 14; CDR3nt: TGTGCCAGCAGTGCGGACAGGACCACAGATACGCAGTATTTT; CDR3aa: CASSADRTTDTQYF
abundance: -; j_gene: TRBJ2-6; d_gene: -; v_gene: TRBV28; len: 17; CDR3nt: TGTGCCAGCAGTCCAATAGAACTACCCTCTGGGGCCAACGTCCTGACTTTC; CDR3aa: CASSPIELPSGANVLTF
abundance: -; j_gene: TRBJ2-3; d_gene: TRBD2; v_gene: TRBV9; len: 15; CDR3nt: TGTGCCAGCAGCGCGGGGACTAGCGGGAAGGATACGCAGTATTTT; CDR3aa: CASSAGTSGKDTQYF
abundance: -; j_gene: TRBJ1-2; d_gene: -; v_gene: TRBV9; len: 14; CDR3nt: TGTGCCAGCAGCGTAGATGTCGGGGTAGGGGGCTACACCTTC; CDR3aa: CASSVDVGVGGYTF
abundance: -; j_gene: TRBJ1-3; d_gene: TRBD1; v_gene: TRBV12-5; len: 14; CDR3nt: TGTGCTAGTGGAATAGACAGGGGAGCAAACACCATATATTTT; CDR3aa: CASGIDRGANTIYF
abundance: -; j_gene: TRBJ2-3; d_gene: -; v_gene: TRBV11-2; len: 15; CDR3nt: TGTGCCAGCAGCTACCCAGACGAGGACACAGATACGCAGTATTTT; CDR3aa: CASSYPDEDTDTQYF
abundance: -; j_gene: TRBJ1-2; d_gene: -; v_gene: TRBV14; len: 14; CDR3nt: TGTGCCAGCAGCCCCCGGACTGTGGCCTATGGCTACACCTTC; CDR3aa: CASSPRTVAYGYTF
abundance: -; j_gene: TRBJ1-1; d_gene: -; v_gene: TRBV7-8; len: 16; CDR3nt: TGTGCCAGCAGCTTAGATTTGCTAGGGGGTGACACTGAAGCTTTCTTT; CDR3aa: CASSLDLLGGDTEAFF
abundance: -; j_gene: TRBJ1-5; d_gene: TRBD1; v_gene: TRBV28; len: 14; CDR3nt: TGTGCCAGCAGTTTACAGGGGGGTTTTCAGCCCCAGCATTTT; CDR3aa: CASSLQGGFQPQHF
abundance: -; j_gene: TRBJ2-7; d_gene: -; v_gene: TRBV27; len: 14; CDR3nt: TGTGCCAGCAGCCTACGGGGAAGGTCCTACGAGCAGTACTTC; CDR3aa: CASSLRGRSYEQYF
abundance: -; j_gene: TRBJ1-4; d_gene: TRBD1; v_gene: TRBV5-5; len: 17; CDR3nt: TGTGCCAGCAGCGAGGGGACAGGGCCTGCAACTAATGAAAAACTGTTTTTT; CDR3aa: CASSEGTGPATNEKLFF
abundance: few; j_gene: TRBJ1-1; d_gene: -; v_gene: TRBV21-1; len: 15; CDR3nt: TGTGCCAGCAGCAACCACAGGGTTAGAGACACTGAAGCTTTCTTT; CDR3aa: CASSNHRVRDTEAFF
abundance: -; j_gene: TRBJ2-7; d_gene: TRBD2; v_gene: TRBV19; len: 17; CDR3nt: TGTGCCAGTAGTAGGGGGGCCCAGCGGGAGCGTACCTACGAGCAGTACTTC; CDR3aa: CASSRGAQRERTYEQYF
abundance: -; j_gene: TRBJ2-6; d_gene: -; v_gene: TRBV3-1/TRBV3-2; len: 17; CDR3nt: TGTGCCAGCAGCCAGCACCGGGGGGCCGCTGGGGCCAACGTCCTGACTTTC; CDR3aa: CASSQHRGAAGANVLTF
abundance: -; j_gene: TRBJ1-3; d_gene: -; v_gene: TRBV6-5; len: 15; CDR3nt: TGTGACAGCGAGCGGGACCTACCGGAGGGAAACACCATATATTTT; CDR3aa: CDSERDLPEGNTIYF
abundance: -; j_gene: TRBJ1-2; d_gene: -; v_gene: TRBV9; len: 14; CDR3nt: TGTGCCAGCAGCCCGCGTTCGGGGGTCGGCGGCTACACCTTC; CDR3aa: CASSPRSGVGGYTF
abundance: -; j_gene: TRBJ2-3; d_gene: TRBD2; v_gene: TRBV18; len: 15; CDR3nt: TGTGCCAGCTCACCACCCGGGACTAGATCAGATACGCAGTATTTT; CDR3aa: CASSPPGTRSDTQYF
abundance: -; j_gene: TRBJ1-1; d_gene: TRBD1; v_gene: TRBV14; len: 19; CDR3nt: TGTGCCAGCAGCCAAGGGATCTGGGACAGAAGGTTGAAAGGCACTGAAGCTTTCTTT; CDR3aa: CASSQGIWDRRLKGTEAFF
abundance: -; j_gene: TRBJ1-5; d_gene: TRBD1; v_gene: TRBV28; len: 14; CDR3nt: TGTGCCAGCAGTTTAACAGGGGGCAATCAGCCCCAGCATTTT; CDR3aa: CASSLTGGNQPQHF
abundance: -; j_gene: TRBJ2-2; d_gene: TRBD2; v_gene: TRBV19; len: 17; CDR3nt: TGTGCCAGTAGTTCCCCCCATAGCGGGAGTGATACCGGGGAGCTGTTTTTT; CDR3aa: CASSSPHSGSDTGELFF
abundance: -; j_gene: TRBJ2-3; d_gene: TRBD2; v_gene: TRBV28; len: 17; CDR3nt: TGTGCCAGCAGTGCCCCCGGGACTAGCGGGGGGTTAGATACGCAGTATTTT; CDR3aa: CASSAPGTSGGLDTQYF
abundance: -; j_gene: TRBJ1-5; d_gene: -; v_gene: TRBV28; len: 18; CDR3nt: TGTGCCAGCAGGCCCGGGGGTTGGTCGGCTGATAGCAATCAGCCCCAGCATTTT; CDR3aa: CASRPGGWSADSNQPQHF
abundance: -; j_gene: TRBJ1-4; d_gene: -; v_gene: TRBV5-1; len: 16; CDR3nt: TGCGCCAGCAGCTTGGCCGGGGGGGTTCCTAATGAAAAACTGTTTTTT; CDR3aa: CASSLAGGVPNEKLFF
abundance: -; j_gene: TRBJ2-1; d_gene: -; v_gene: TRBV27; len: 15; CDR3nt: TGTGCCAGCAGTTTCCTGGGAGGCTCCTACAATGAGCAGTTCTTC; CDR3aa: CASSFLGGSYNEQFF
abundance: -; j_gene: TRBJ2-3; d_gene: TRBD1; v_gene: TRBV14; len: 17; CDR3nt: TGTGCCAGCAGCCTTCGGGACAGAGGGGTTTTCACAGATACGCAGTATTTT; CDR3aa: CASSLRDRGVFTDTQYF